This T cell receptor (beta chain) was sequenced during a study of blood T cell repertoires in COVID-19. Only in-frame clones appear in the TCRdb table, and some are missing; sequencing was by immunoSEQ multiplex PCR. Of under 500,000 clones listed, more than 80% are singletons. The sample was PBMCs or T cells enriched from blood (not recorded which). This clonotype was sampled from a man aged 25 to 40 who had recovered from COVID-19.

The CDR3 bases are TGTGCCAGCTCCGAGCGGGAGGGCTACAATGAGCAGTTCTTC. Translation: CASSEREGYNEQFF. The chain uses TRBV27 and TRBJ2-1; 10 bases are a match to TRBD2. J gave up 3 bases and V 8 bases, and 4 bases lay outside the gene matches. The CDR3 spans 14 residues. The V gene's germline CDR1 is MNHEY and CDR2 SMNVEV (reference sequence).